These 26 T cell receptor beta chains share one sample of origin, sequenced in a study of shared clonotypes between healthy human individuals. Method: immunoSEQ multiplex PCR; TCRdb's copy keeps in-frame clones and lacks some. Among approximately 2,200,000 clones listed, roughly 91% were seen once. CD45RO-negative, CCR7-selected cells formed the naive CD8 fraction, which excluded terminally differentiated effector memory CD45RA+ cells. Sequencing used naive CD8+ T cells from PBMCs. The receptor set was obtained from a man aged 18 to 30 in good health. Some clones in this sample may be carry-over from other donors' samples.

This chain joins TRBV30 and TRBJ1-1; no firm D call. CDR1 GTSNPN and CDR2 SVGIG come from the germline V gene (reference sequence). The CDR3 runs to 13 residues. V was pared by 0 bases and J by 3 bases, with 8 bases between. CDR3 amino acids: CAWSVHGYTEAFF. The CDR3 nucleotides are TGTGCCTGGAGTGTACACGGTTACACTGAAGCTTTCTTT.

The V call is TRBV11-2, the J call TRBJ2-7; TRBD2 agrees at 9 bases. Germline assignment: CDR1 SGHAT and CDR2 FQNNGV. V shed 5 bases and J 0 bases; nucleotides not matched to a gene: 5. The CDR3 runs to 15 residues. The CDR3 nucleotides are TGTGCCAGCAGCCAGTGGCGGGAGGGCTCCTACGAGCAGTACTTC. This sequence encodes CASSQWREGSYEQYF.

V is TRBV7-9 and J is TRBJ2-1; 9 positions agree with TRBD1. CDR1 and CDR2 from the germline V gene are SEHNR and FQNEAQ (reference sequence). The CDR3 length is 15 residues. V gave up 4 bases and J gave up 7 bases; unmatched junction bases: 8. CDR3 protein: CASSSRDRVSNEQFF. CDR3 in DNA: TGTGCCAGCAGCTCCCGGGACAGGGTGTCAAATGAGCAGTTCTTC.

This sequence joins TRBV27 and TRBJ2-3; D unresolved. The germline V gene has CDR1 MNHEY and CDR2 SMNVEV (reference sequence). V was pared by 5 bases and J by 3 bases, with 9 bases between. This CDR3 spans 13 amino acids. CDR3 region: CASSPLVTDTQYF. As DNA, the CDR3 is TGTGCCAGCAGTCCCCTCGTTACAGATACGCAGTATTTT.

The chain joins TRBV30 to TRBJ2-6; D unresolved. Germline V CDR1 and CDR2: GTSNPN, SVGIG (reference sequence). V was cut by 3 bases and J by 2 bases, with 5 bases left in between. The CDR3 is 13 residues long. The CDR3 sequence is CAWRETGANVLTF. Here the CDR3 DNA reads TGTGCCTGGAGAGAGACTGGGGCCAACGTCCTGACTTTC.

The V call is TRBV27, the J call TRBJ2-1, with 10 positions matching TRBD1. Germline-derived CDR1 and CDR2 are MNHEY and SMNVEV (reference sequence). The CDR3 sequence is 15 residues long. With 3 bases clipped from V and 11 bases from J, the junction kept 10 bases outside the gene matches. The CDR3 DNA reads TGTGCCAGCAGTTTCGGGTCCGGGACAGGGGTGAAGCAGTTCTTC. Encoded protein: CASSFGSGTGVKQFF.

In its sample, this clone was seen once. The chain joins TRBV7-9 to TRBJ2-3, with D maybe TRBD1 (5 bases). The CDR3 covers 11 residues. Trimming stripped 10 bases from V and 6 bases from J, with 11 bases between. From germline, CDR1 is SEHNR and CDR2 FQNEAQ (reference sequence). The CDR3 sequence is CAIRETDTQYF. The CDR3 DNA sequence: TGTGCCATCAGGGAAACTGATACGCAGTATTTT.

The rearrangement joins TRBV5-6 to TRBJ2-7; perhaps TRBD1 as D (7 bases). CDR1 is SGHDT, CDR2 YYEEEE, per germline. The CDR3 runs to 14 residues. V shed 3 bases and J shed 4 bases, with 14 bases lying between them. CDR3 in DNA: TGTGCCAGCAGCTGGGACAGAGGACTATACGAGCAGTACTTC. Translation: CASSWDRGLYEQYF.

This clone appeared once. The chain has TRBV27 and TRBJ1-1; 8 nucleotides agree with TRBD1. This CDR3 region has 16 residues. Losses at the gene ends were 5 bases for V and 1 base for J; bases not matched to a gene: 9. The germline V gene has CDR1 MNHEY and CDR2 SMNVEV (reference sequence). CDR3 nucleotide sequence: TGTGCCAGCAGTCGGGGCGCCGGGACAGGGAACACTGAAGCTTTCTTT. This sequence encodes CASSRGAGTGNTEAFF.

The CDR3 coding sequence is TGTGCCAGTAGTAATCGGCAGGGGCCCTACAATGAGCAGTTCTTC. Its translation: CASSNRQGPYNEQFF. The gene calls are TRBV19 and TRBJ2-1; D may be TRBD1 (6 bases). The length of the CDR3 is 15 residues. V shed 4 bases and J shed 2 bases, with 12 bases lying between them. CDR1 is LNHDA, CDR2 SQIVND, per germline (reference sequence). Full variable domain (outside the CDR3, taken from reference TRBV19 and TRBJ2-1): DGGITQSPKYLFRKEGQNVTLSCEQNLNHDAMYWYRQDPGQGLRLIYYSQIVNDFQKGDIAEGYSVSREKKESFPLTVTSAQKNPTAFYLCASSNRQGPYNEQFFGPGTRLTVL.

As concerns this clone: One end of the junction varies from germline; a read error may be responsible. Other nucleotide sequences in the sample specify the same CDR3. The chain combines TRBV6-5 with TRBJ2-7; weak D call: TRBD1 (6 bases). This CDR3 has 15 residues. Germline V gene sequence: CDR1 MNHEY, CDR2 SVGAGI. For the CDR3, the DNA is TGTGCCAGCAGTTTGGTGCCGGGGACACCAATTGAGCAATACTTC. Encoded protein: CASSLVPGTPIEQYF.

The rearrangement links TRBV9 to TRBJ2-1; TRBD2 is a possible D gene (6 bases). The germline V gene has CDR1 SGDLS and CDR2 YYNGEE. This CDR3 is 17 amino acids long. Trimming cost V 3 bases and J 8 bases, with 24 bases left between them. The CDR3 loop reads CASSARQNREWVDEQFF. The CDR3 region has the DNA TGTGCCAGCAGCGCCAGACAGAATCGGGAGTGGGTCGATGAGCAGTTCTTC.

The rearrangement joins TRBV7-9 to TRBJ2-3, with a weak D call TRBD2 (6 bases). Germline CDR1 reads SEHNR; CDR2 reads FQNEAQ (reference sequence). This CDR3 is built from 16 residues. The V gene lost 5 bases and the J gene lost 0 bases, with 15 bases spanning the gap. Here the CDR3 reads CASSPMGGRSTDTQYF. The CDR3 DNA is TGTGCCAGCAGCCCCATGGGGGGACGAAGCACAGATACGCAGTATTTT.

The V and J genes are TRBV2 and TRBJ2-7, with D uncertain. The germline gives CDR1 SNHLY, CDR2 FYNNEI. The ends were cut back, 7 bases at V and 0 bases at J, with 13 bases in the middle. The length of the CDR3 is 14 residues. CDR3 in DNA: TGTGCCAGCACCAGACTGGCGAGCTCCTACGAGCAGTACTTC. Translating gives CASTRLASSYEQYF.

The chain combines TRBV7-9 with TRBJ1-5; no clear D. Germline CDR1 SEHNR, CDR2 FQNEAQ (reference sequence). Trimming shortened V by 1 base and J by 2 bases, and 9 bases separated the two germline ends. This CDR3 spans 15 amino acids. CDR3 residues: CASSLESWGNQPQHF. The CDR3 region has the DNA TGTGCCAGCAGCTTAGAGTCGTGGGGCAATCAGCCCCAGCATTTT.

V usage is TRBV5-6 and J usage is TRBJ2-1; TRBD1 matches 9 bases. In germline, CDR1 is SGHDT, CDR2 YYEEEE. V shed 2 bases and J 2 bases; nucleotides not matched to a gene: 5. The CDR3 runs to 16 residues. CDR3 sequence (DNA): TGTGCCAGCAGCTTTGTAGGGACAGGGACCTACAATGAGCAGTTCTTC. It is translated as CASSFVGTGTYNEQFF.

This clone was picked up one time. The chain uses TRBV4-3 and TRBJ1-4, with 10 bases lining up with TRBD1. Germline-derived CDR1 and CDR2 are LGHNA and YSLEER. This CDR3 has 17 amino acids. The J segment lost 6 bases and the V segment lost 0 bases, leaving 7 bases of the junction unmatched. The CDR3 sequence is CASSQDRLGTGDEKLFF. CDR3 nucleotides: TGCGCCAGCAGCCAAGACAGACTGGGGACAGGGGATGAAAAACTGTTTTTT.

The gene calls are TRBV9 and TRBJ1-1, with D possibly matching TRBD1 (5 bases). This CDR3 contains 15 residues. CDR1 and CDR2 (germline): SGDLS, YYNGEE. The V and J ends lost 4 bases and 4 bases respectively, with 17 bases between them. The CDR3 nucleotides are TGTGCCAGCAGCATTACTTCAGGGTTTCGCACTGAAGCTTTCTTT. It yields the protein CASSITSGFRTEAFF.

This clone was picked up one time. The chain has TRBV9 and TRBJ2-1, with TRBD2 matching 8 bases. After removal of 1 base from V and 2 bases from J, the junction contained 5 bases not matched to a gene. CDR1 and CDR2 from the germline V gene are SGDLS and YYNGEE. CDR3 length equals 16 residues. The CDR3, as DNA: TGTGCCAGCAGCGTATTCAGCGGGAGACCCTACAATGAGCAGTTCTTC. Protein product: CASSVFSGRPYNEQFF.

The chain joins TRBV9 to TRBJ1-1; weak D call: TRBD1 (5 bases). CDR1 is SGDLS and CDR2 is YYNGEE in the germline V gene. V was shortened by 5 bases and J by 3 bases, with 11 bases between the two germline ends. The CDR3 has 13 residues. The CDR3, as DNA: TGTGCCAGCAGGAGGGGCGGCGACACTGAAGCTTTCTTT. Residues: CASRRGGDTEAFF.

The chain is built from TRBV28 and TRBJ2-1; D is uncertain. This CDR3 is built from 12 residues. V lost 6 bases, J lost 10 bases, and 13 bases lay in between. Per the germline V gene, CDR1 is MDHEN and CDR2 is SYDVKM. This chain's CDR3 is CASRPGIGEQFF. DNA for the CDR3: TGTGCCAGCAGACCCGGAATTGGCGAGCAGTTCTTC.

The chain couples TRBV9 to TRBJ1-1; the D is unclear. The CDR3 runs to 12 residues. CDR1 and CDR2 from the germline V gene are SGDLS and YYNGEE. Deletions cut 5 bases from V and 2 bases from J, with 7 bases between. This CDR3 reads CASRHPNTEAFF. The CDR3 bases are TGTGCCAGCAGGCACCCAAACACTGAAGCTTTCTTT.

Notes on this clone: This same CDR3 is encoded by further DNA sequences in the sample. The chain joins TRBV19 to TRBJ2-7; TRBD2 matches 7 bases. The CDR3 is made up of 15 amino acids. Germline CDR1 LNHDA, CDR2 SQIVND (reference sequence). J gave up 0 bases and V 1 base, and 3 bases lay outside the gene matches. As DNA, the CDR3 is TGTGCCAGTAGTATAGGGCTAGCGGACTCCTACGAGCAGTACTTC. Its translation is CASSIGLADSYEQYF. The whole variable domain, filled in from reference TRBV19 and TRBJ2-7, reads DGGITQSPKYLFRKEGQNVTLSCEQNLNHDAMYWYRQDPGQGLRLIYYSQIVNDFQKGDIAEGYSVSREKKESFPLTVTSAQKNPTAFYLCASSIGLADSYEQYFGPGTRLTVT.

V usage is TRBV7-2 and J usage is TRBJ2-7; TRBD2 matches at 10 bases. The CDR3 spans 15 residues. Per the germline V gene, CDR1 is SGHTA and CDR2 is FQGNSA. Losses at the gene ends were 5 bases for V and 2 bases for J; bases not matched to a gene: 6. The CDR3 spells CASSPRTSGAYEQYF. CDR3 sequence (DNA): TGTGCCAGCAGCCCTCGGACTAGCGGAGCCTACGAGCAGTACTTC.

Concerning this clone: The sample contains more than one DNA sequence encoding this CDR3. The V and J genes are TRBV6-4 and TRBJ2-1; D uncertain. V lost 2 bases and J lost 7, with 6 bases in between. This CDR3 spans 12 amino acids. Germline V gene sequence: CDR1 MRHNA, CDR2 SNTAGT. In DNA, the CDR3 is TGTGCCAGCAGTGACGGCATGAATGAGCAGTTCTTC. This gives the protein CASSDGMNEQFF.

This chain joins TRBV7-8 and TRBJ1-1; possibly TRBD1 for D (5 bases). V lost 2 bases, J lost 1 base, and 11 bases lay in between. CDR1 is SGHVS, CDR2 FQNEAQ, per germline. The CDR3 length is 15 residues. CDR3: CASSLFQGTNTEAFF. As DNA, the CDR3 is TGTGCCAGCAGCTTATTTCAGGGTACGAACACTGAAGCTTTCTTT.